This T cell receptor (beta chain) is drawn from a study of T cells in Graves' hyperthyroidism and ophthalmopathy. Whole-study results and caveats: Ophthalmopathy, which appeared later, was predicted by the model a median approximately 6.7 months before onset.

A few counts support this clonotype. As yet, its antigen is unknown. Using RNA transcripts as the source, TCR beta CDR3 regions were amplified. In the first-round RT-PCR of the TCR CDR3, the HTBI primer set was used. Via MiXCR, TCRdb re-called the multiplex PCR reads, giving one row per CDR3 protein. The profile covers some 420,000 distinct CDR3 sequences, with roughly an eighth appearing a single time and 5% to 6% taken by the ten largest. PBMCs were sourced from more than 9 ml fresh peripheral blood. Trimming took 6 bases from V and 0 from J, leaving 12 bases between them. This CDR3 is 15 amino acids long.

Sequenced sample: blood. This rearrangement joins TRBV12-3 or TRBV12-4 to TRBJ1-3, with D unclear. The source of this sequence is a woman aged 18-30 years with Graves' hyperthyroidism. Here the CDR3 DNA reads TGTGCCAGCAGGGTTAGGGTCCTCTCTGGAAACACCATATATTTT. Its translation is CASRVRVLSGNTIYF.